This T cell receptor (beta chain) is from a study of PD-L1 blockade in urothelial cancer (dated by TCRdb to about 2017). At the level of the whole study: Therapy was started around 2014 for all patients, and atezolizumab 1,200 mg was administered intravenously every 3 weeks. Blood samples were analyzed 3 weeks after the start of treatment (second dose) and 6 weeks after the start of treatment. Durable clinical benefit meant progression-free survival longer than 6 months, and TCR features were also tested against progression-free and overall survival. Nine patients reached durable clinical benefit, while some 20 patients did not. TCR sequencing covered pretreatment tumor samples and matched, serially collected peripheral blood taken before and after atezolizumab treatment. Patients had an ECOG performance status of 0 or 1 and had received between 0 and 3 prior chemotherapy regimens. In the same patients, whole exome sequencing and RNA sequencing of pretreatment tumors were performed in addition to TCR sequencing. Blood samples gave median yields of about 150,000 T cells and 83,000 or so unique TCRs, along with a median clonality of 0.080. Just over 28 patients had pretreatment blood TCR-seq, around 24 had at least one posttreatment blood collection, and around 24 had tumor TCR-seq. An exploratory multi-omic analysis was conducted of the somatic, immune and clinical correlates of response to PD-L1 blockade with atezolizumab in urothelial cancer. About 90% of the 29 patients were identified as males with urothelial cancer of bladder origin, and a prior smoking history was reported by 18 of 29 patients. Study-level results and caveats: A pretreatment peripheral blood TCR clonality below the median was linked to improved progression-free and overall survival. Among patients with durable benefit, tumor-associated TCR clones showed greater expansion in peripheral blood 3 weeks after treatment started (n ≈ 20, p = 0.022). Because of the small sample size (n of about 30) and the many exploratory analyses performed, the results are intended to be regarded as hypothesis-generating.

Synthetic TCR analog templates were spiked into each PCR so that absolute template abundance could be estimated from read counts. The immunoSEQ assay used bias-controlled V and J gene primers to amplify TCRbeta CDR3 regions from genomic DNA. Sequencing of rearranged TCRbeta segments was performed at approximately 20X coverage. The study's processing was this. Clustering was used to correct sequencing errors, and CDR3s were annotated against IMGT to assign V, D and J genes. Out-of-frame and stop-codon sequences were excluded, and only productive TCRbeta rearrangements were used in downstream analyses. Clonality was calculated as one minus the Shannon entropy normalized by the log of the number of unique productive sequences. Fisher's exact test with Benjamini-Hochberg correction, at a threshold of adjusted p below 0.01, was used to find clones that differed between time points or between blood and tumor. Imported from immuneACCESS, the table was reduced by TCRdb to in-frame sequences with V and J called. These copies leave out some clones; in studies compared against another copy, an unresolved V gene accounts for under half, and the cause of the remainder is not known. Clone size and V and J calls were adopted from that table, with D and trimming inferred from the DNA. The sample table holds approximately 71,000 clones, of which roughly 84% were seen once. About a tenth of the sample comes from the top ten.

CDR1 and CDR2 were assigned from the germline V gene (reference sequence) as SEHNR and FQNEAQ. Deletion took 1 base off V and 1 base off J, with a span of 13 bases between the germline ends. Including cysteine and phenylalanine, the CDR3 has 16 amino acids. Here the CDR3 DNA is all that survives: 48 bases in frame from base 1. The sample's time point label, decoded: pretreatment peripheral blood. The cohort comprised more than 25 patients with locally advanced or metastatic urothelial carcinoma treated at Memorial Sloan Kettering on a trial protocol. Peripheral blood mononuclear cells were collected pretreatment and during treatment, with between 1 and 8 total time points obtained per patient. The Qiagen DNeasy Blood extraction kit was used to purify genomic DNA from total PBMCs and tumor samples. PBMCs were collected pretreatment and during treatment and were isolated and stored as previously described.

Comments on this clone: The target of this receptor is not known. The input lacks base qualities; no much larger clone sits a single base away.

This clonotype was obtained from a woman between 65 and 79 years old with urothelial cancer. Rearrangement joined TRBV7-9 to TRBJ2-5; possibly the D gene is TRBD2, per 6 matching bases. The sample consisted of PBMCs, taken around atezolizumab (anti-PD-L1) treatment. The sequence in DNA is TGTGCCAGCAGCTTAGGTGGCGGGGCCTCCCAAGAGACCCAGTACTTC. This codes for CASSLGGGASQETQYF.